A selection of T cell receptor beta chains follows, all from one sample in a study of siplizumab effects on memory and regulatory T cells. This table comes from immunoSEQ multiplex PCR, and its TCRdb copy is limited to in-frame clones, with some not included. In the table there are 85,000 or so clones, just under 95% of which are singletons. Specimen: CD8+ T cells sorted from blood. These receptors all stem from a human donor in good health. Each CDR3 is given with its conserved first and last residue. Each record gives: CDR3 DNA, CDR3 protein, J gene, clone size, D gene, V gene. A D gene is named only where the DNA matches it firmly. Not every row has a clone size; where given, it reads once, few, many or a size class.

cdr3_nt: TGTGCCAGCAGTTCTCTGCTGCGGCCCTACGAGCAGTACTTC; cdr3_aa: CASSSLLRPYEQYF; j_call: TRBJ2-7; clone_size: once; d_call: NA; v_call: TRBV27
cdr3_nt: TGTGCCAGCAGTGATCCGGACACAGATACGCAGTATTTT; cdr3_aa: CASSDPDTDTQYF; j_call: TRBJ2-3; clone_size: NA; d_call: NA; v_call: TRBV6-6
cdr3_nt: TGTGCCAGCAGCTTGACTAGCGGGAGGGGGAGCGGGGAGCTGTTTTTT; cdr3_aa: CASSLTSGRGSGELFF; j_call: TRBJ2-2; clone_size: once; d_call: TRBD2; v_call: TRBV7-2
cdr3_nt: TGTGCCAGCAGTGACTCAACAGATACGCAGTATTTT; cdr3_aa: CASSDSTDTQYF; j_call: TRBJ2-3; clone_size: NA; d_call: NA; v_call: TRBV6-4
cdr3_nt: TGTGCCAGCAGCCAGGACAGTTACGAGCAGTACTTC; cdr3_aa: CASSQDSYEQYF; j_call: TRBJ2-7; clone_size: NA; d_call: NA; v_call: TRBV7-6
cdr3_nt: TGTGCCAGCAGTTTAGTCGGGAAGAGCTCCTACGAGCAGTACTTC; cdr3_aa: CASSLVGKSSYEQYF; j_call: TRBJ2-7; clone_size: NA; d_call: NA; v_call: TRBV27
cdr3_nt: TGTGCCAGCAGCTCGGAAATATCCTACAATGAGCAGTTCTTC; cdr3_aa: CASSSEISYNEQFF; j_call: TRBJ2-1; clone_size: NA; d_call: NA; v_call: TRBV6-6
cdr3_nt: TGTGCCAGCAGCCCCCTTGTGGTTGCCTACGAGCAGTACTTC; cdr3_aa: CASSPLVVAYEQYF; j_call: TRBJ2-7; clone_size: NA; d_call: NA; v_call: TRBV9
cdr3_nt: TGTGCCAGCAGCTTAACTAGCGGGAGTTCGGCAGATACGCAGTATTTT; cdr3_aa: CASSLTSGSSADTQYF; j_call: TRBJ2-3; clone_size: NA; d_call: TRBD2; v_call: TRBV7-9
cdr3_nt: TGTGCCAGCAGTGTGGGGAACACTGAAGCTTTCTTT; cdr3_aa: CASSVGNTEAFF; j_call: TRBJ1-1; clone_size: NA; d_call: NA; v_call: TRBV25-1
cdr3_nt: TGTGCCACCCCAGCTTACGGTCAGGGGATCACCTACAATGAGCAGTTCTTC; cdr3_aa: CATPAYGQGITYNEQFF; j_call: TRBJ2-1; clone_size: NA; d_call: NA; v_call: TRBV7-9
cdr3_nt: TGTGCCAGCAGCGTAGAGGGTAGCGCCCGATCCTACGAGCAGTACTTC; cdr3_aa: CASSVEGSARSYEQYF; j_call: TRBJ2-7; clone_size: NA; d_call: NA; v_call: TRBV9
cdr3_nt: TGTGCCAGTAGTACTAGTTACACAGGGTCTAATGAAGCTTTCTTT; cdr3_aa: CASSTSYTGSNEAFF; j_call: TRBJ1-1; clone_size: few; d_call: NA; v_call: TRBV19
cdr3_nt: TGTGCCAGTAGTATAGGACTAGCGGGAGGGCCCAGCTACGAGCAGTACTTC; cdr3_aa: CASSIGLAGGPSYEQYF; j_call: TRBJ2-7; clone_size: NA; d_call: TRBD2; v_call: TRBV19
cdr3_nt: TGTGCCAGCACAATCGCGGGGGGCGCCGAGACCCAGTACTTC; cdr3_aa: CASTIAGGAETQYF; j_call: TRBJ2-5; clone_size: NA; d_call: TRBD2; v_call: TRBV27
cdr3_nt: TGTGCCAGCAGCGCTAGCGGGGCCCCCTCTGGGGCCAACGTCCTGACTTTC; cdr3_aa: CASSASGAPSGANVLTF; j_call: TRBJ2-6; clone_size: NA; d_call: TRBD2; v_call: TRBV9
cdr3_nt: TGTGCCAGCAGTAGCGGGTTCTACAATGAGCAGTTCTTC; cdr3_aa: CASSSGFYNEQFF; j_call: TRBJ2-1; clone_size: NA; d_call: NA; v_call: TRBV6-5
cdr3_nt: TGTGCCAGCAGTTCCCGGACAGGGTTCTCCTACGAGCAGTACTTC; cdr3_aa: CASSSRTGFSYEQYF; j_call: TRBJ2-7; clone_size: NA; d_call: TRBD1; v_call: TRBV6-5
cdr3_nt: TGTGCCAGTAGTATGGGCAGGAGGAGCTCCTACAATGAGCAGTTCTTC; cdr3_aa: CASSMGRRSSYNEQFF; j_call: TRBJ2-1; clone_size: NA; d_call: NA; v_call: TRBV19
cdr3_nt: TGCAGCGTTTGGGCAGGGCGGGGCGAAGCTTTCTTT; cdr3_aa: CSVWAGRGEAFF; j_call: TRBJ1-1; clone_size: NA; d_call: NA; v_call: TRBV29-1
cdr3_nt: TGTGCCAGCAGCGTCACAGGGACGGAACTGTTTTTT; cdr3_aa: CASSVTGTELFF; j_call: TRBJ1-4; clone_size: NA; d_call: NA; v_call: TRBV5-4
cdr3_nt: TGCGCCAGCAGTCAATCGGGGCGGTGGAATCAGCCCCAGCATTTT; cdr3_aa: CASSQSGRWNQPQHF; j_call: TRBJ1-5; clone_size: NA; d_call: NA; v_call: TRBV23-1
cdr3_nt: TGTGCCAGCAGTTTATTCGGGGACAGGGCGGTTAGCAATCAGCCCCAGCATTTT; cdr3_aa: CASSLFGDRAVSNQPQHF; j_call: TRBJ1-5; clone_size: NA; d_call: TRBD1; v_call: TRBV27
cdr3_nt: TGTGCCAGCAGCTTAGGGGCAGGGGAAACCTACGAGCAGTACTTC; cdr3_aa: CASSLGAGETYEQYF; j_call: TRBJ2-7; clone_size: NA; d_call: NA; v_call: TRBV11-2
cdr3_nt: TGCGCCAGCAGCTTTCGCCGACTCGGCACAGATACGCAGTATTTT; cdr3_aa: CASSFRRLGTDTQYF; j_call: TRBJ2-3; clone_size: NA; d_call: NA; v_call: TRBV5-1
cdr3_nt: TGCGCCAGCAGCCCGGGACTCTCCTACGAGCAGTACTTC; cdr3_aa: CASSPGLSYEQYF; j_call: TRBJ2-7; clone_size: NA; d_call: NA; v_call: TRBV4-1
cdr3_nt: TGTGCCAGCAGCTTAGGGGCAGATACGCAGTATTTT; cdr3_aa: CASSLGADTQYF; j_call: TRBJ2-3; clone_size: NA; d_call: NA; v_call: TRBV11-2
cdr3_nt: TGTGCTAGTGGCCTCGGGGTAGTGGAAAAACTGTTTTTT; cdr3_aa: CASGLGVVEKLFF; j_call: TRBJ1-4; clone_size: NA; d_call: NA; v_call: TRBV12-5
cdr3_nt: TGTGCCAGCAGGTCCAATGAGCAGTTCTTC; cdr3_aa: CASRSNEQFF; j_call: TRBJ2-1; clone_size: NA; d_call: NA; v_call: TRBV2